These 21 T cell receptor beta chains share one sample of origin, sequenced in a study of T cell responses to AZD1222 COVID-19 vaccine. Method: immunoSEQ multiplex PCR; TCRdb's copy keeps in-frame clones and lacks some. Of 150,000 to 200,000 clones in the sample, approximately 90% were seen once. Sequences were derived from peripheral blood, sampled 28 days after the second AZD1222 dose. The receptors come from an adult who received the AZD1222 COVID-19 vaccine.

This chain links TRBV30 with TRBJ1-5, with D tentatively TRBD1 (5 bases). Germline CDR1 is GTSNPN and CDR2 is SVGIG (reference sequence). V was pared by 3 bases and J by 0 bases, with 6 bases between. The CDR3 sequence is 13 residues long. The CDR3 DNA follows: TGTGCCTGGAGGACAGATAGCAATCAGCCCCAGCATTTT. It specifies CAWRTDSNQPQHF.

The V gene is TRBV2, the J gene TRBJ1-6; a possible D gene is TRBD1 (5 bases). Germline assignment: CDR1 SNHLY and CDR2 FYNNEI. CDR3 length: 15 amino acids. V lost 1 base and J lost 3, with 7 bases in between. DNA of the CDR3: TGTGCCAGCAGTGAAGAGGGGCACTATAATTCACCCCTCCACTTT. Translated: CASSEEGHYNSPLHF. Filled out from reference TRBV2 and TRBJ1-6, the complete variable domain reads EPEVTQTPSHQVTQMGQEVILRCVPISNHLYFYWYRQILGQKVEFLVSFYNNEISEKSEIFDDQFSVERPDGSNFTLKIRSTKLEDSAMYFCASSEEGHYNSPLHFGNGTRLTVT.

The CDR3 here is CASSEARQINTEAFF. CDR3 in DNA: TGTGCCAGCAGTGAAGCGCGTCAGATAAACACTGAAGCTTTCTTT. This sequence joins TRBV6-1 and TRBJ1-1; D gene ambiguous. The length of the CDR3 is 15 residues. Deletions cut 0 bases from V and 2 bases from J, with 10 bases between. Per germline, CDR1 MNHNS and CDR2 SASEGT.

This chain links TRBV6-2 or TRBV6-3 with TRBJ2-3, with D hard to call. This CDR3 has 15 residues. The germline CDR1 and CDR2 sequences are MNHEY and SVGEGT. The V end lost 3 bases, the J end lost 2 bases, and 12 bases lay between the germline ends. Written as DNA, the CDR3 is TGTGCCAGCAGTTATGGGGTCGGAGACACAGATACGCAGTATTTT. Translated: CASSYGVGDTDTQYF.

The chain carries TRBV9 and TRBJ2-7, with 8 nucleotides matching TRBD2. V dropped 6 bases and J dropped 11; count of bases not matched to a gene: 19. Germline CDR1 and CDR2: SGDLS and YYNGEE. The CDR3 extends over 15 amino acids. CDR3 sequence: CASTVGGGPDHMKYF. The CDR3 bases are TGTGCCAGCACGGTTGGCGGGGGGCCCGACCATATGAAGTACTTC.

V and J are TRBV6-5 and TRBJ2-2, with no clear D. CDR1 MNHEY and CDR2 SVGAGI come from the germline V gene. V was trimmed by 4 bases and J by 2 bases, leaving 5 bases between them. The length of the CDR3 is 13 residues. The CDR3 region is CASSFYNTGELFF. CDR3 DNA: TGTGCCAGCAGTTTTTATAACACCGGGGAGCTGTTTTTT.

The rearrangement links TRBV12-5 to TRBJ1-5, with D possibly matching TRBD1 (5 bases). Germline loops: CDR1 LGHNT, CDR2 FRNRAP. CDR3 length equals 14 residues. Trimming cost V 4 bases and J 7 bases, with 14 bases left between them. The CDR3 spells CASGSPEGRQPQHF. In DNA form, the CDR3 reads TGTGCTAGTGGTTCCCCGGAGGGGCGACAGCCCCAGCATTTT. The full variable domain, completed using reference TRBV12-5 and TRBJ1-5, is DARVTQTPRHKVTEMGQEVTMRCQPILGHNTVFWYRQTMMQGLELLAYFRNRAPLDDSGMPKDRFSAEMPDATLATLKIQPSEPRDSAVYFCASGSPEGRQPQHFGDGTRLSIL.

This clone appeared a few times. The chain employs TRBV5-1 and TRBJ2-5; 9 positions agree with TRBD1. There are 16 residues in the CDR3. The trim removed 3 bases at V and 4 bases at J, leaving 10 bases unmatched. Per germline, CDR1 SGHRS and CDR2 YFSETQ. The CDR3, as DNA: TGCGCCAGCAGCTGGCGGGACAGGGAACTTGGAGAGACCCAGTACTTC. It is translated as CASSWRDRELGETQYF.

V and J are TRBV29-1 and TRBJ2-1; D may be TRBD2 (5 bases). Trimming removed 4 bases from V and 15 bases from J, with 22 bases in between. This CDR3 comprises 13 residues. Germline values: CDR1 SQVTM, CDR2 ANQGSEA. The chain's CDR3 is CSVGPPRGLFRFF. CDR3 coding DNA: TGCAGCGTTGGACCCCCCCGGGGTTTATTTAGGTTCTTC.

The chain couples TRBV29-1 to TRBJ1-2; 7 positions agree with TRBD1. Germline assignment: CDR1 SQVTM and CDR2 ANQGSEA. The CDR3 is 13 amino acids. Losses at the gene ends were 1 base for V and 8 bases for J; bases not matched to a gene: 7. For the CDR3, the DNA is TGCAGCGTTGAAGGTCACAGGGGTTGGGGCTACACCTTC. Protein sequence: CSVEGHRGWGYTF.

V gene TRBV30 combines with J gene TRBJ2-6; D is tentatively TRBD1 or TRBD2 (7 bases each). The CDR3 length is 17 residues. V lost 0 bases to trimming and J lost 0 bases, with 12 bases between them. Germline CDR1 is GTSNPN and CDR2 is SVGIG (reference sequence). The CDR3 region is CAWSVPRGGSGANVLTF. The CDR3 coding sequence is TGTGCCTGGAGTGTACCCAGGGGGGGCTCTGGGGCCAACGTCCTGACTTTC.

This clone appeared a few times. The V call is TRBV7-2, the J call TRBJ2-1; maybe TRBD2 (5 bases). Germline assignment: CDR1 SGHTA and CDR2 FQGNSA. V was trimmed by 3 bases and J by 7 bases, leaving 13 bases between them. The CDR3 is made up of 14 amino acids. CDR3 nucleotide sequence: TGTGCCAGCAGCTTCGGGGTGGGCCGTAATGAGCAGTTCTTC. Translation gives CASSFGVGRNEQFF. The variable domain in full, completed from reference TRBV7-2 and TRBJ2-1, reads GAGVSQSPSNKVTEKGKDVELRCDPISGHTALYWYRQSLGQGLEFLIYFQGNSAPDKSGLPSDRFSAERTGGSVSTLTIQRTQQEDSAVYLCASSFGVGRNEQFFGPGTRLTVL.

The chain links TRBV2 to TRBJ1-5, with D unclear. From germline, CDR1 is SNHLY and CDR2 FYNNEI. The CDR3 extends over 15 amino acids. The ends were cut back, 8 bases at V and 3 bases at J, with 17 bases in the middle. CDR3: CASRAGLATNQPQHF. For the CDR3, the DNA is TGTGCCAGCCGGGCCGGCCTGGCCACCAATCAGCCCCAGCATTTT.

V gene TRBV2 combines with J gene TRBJ1-6; 8 bases are shared with TRBD1. With V trimmed by 2 bases and J by 11 bases, 11 bases remained unmatched. This CDR3 spans 16 amino acids. Germline values: CDR1 SNHLY, CDR2 FYNNEI. CDR3 nucleotides: TGTGCCAGCAGTGAATGGGGGATTGGACAGGGACCACCCCTCCACTTT. This codes for CASSEWGIGQGPPLHF.

A single count supports this clone. V and J are TRBV4-3 and TRBJ1-2, with 7 nucleotides matching TRBD1. This CDR3 region has 15 residues. Germline CDR1 LGHNA, CDR2 YSLEER. With 6 bases clipped from V and 1 base from J, the junction kept 8 bases outside the gene matches. The CDR3, as DNA: TGCGCCAGCAGTCTTGGACAGGCCGTTAACTATGGCTACACCTTC. Translating it yields CASSLGQAVNYGYTF.

The chain combines TRBV27 with TRBJ2-7, with D perhaps given as TRBD1 or TRBD2 (5 bases each). Germline CDR1 reads MNHEY; CDR2 reads SMNVEV (reference sequence). This CDR3 region has 14 residues. Between the trimmed V and J ends, which lost 2 bases and 3 bases, there was a span of 11 bases. CDR3 sequence reads: CASSLGLGDYEQYF. The DNA of the CDR3 is TGTGCCAGCAGTTTAGGGCTGGGGGACTACGAGCAGTACTTC.

This rearrangement joins TRBV5-1 to TRBJ1-1; D is possibly TRBD1 (5 bases). This CDR3 contains 15 residues. Between the trimmed V and J ends, which lost 0 bases and 3 bases, there was a span of 12 bases. The germline V gene has CDR1 SGHRS and CDR2 YFSETQ. The CDR3 sequence: CASSLGWGGDTEAFF. CDR3 DNA: TGCGCCAGCAGCTTGGGGTGGGGAGGGGACACTGAAGCTTTCTTT. Filled out from reference TRBV5-1 and TRBJ1-1, the complete variable domain reads KAGVTQTPRYLIKTRGQQVTLSCSPISGHRSVSWYQQTPGQGLQFLFEYFSETQRNKGNFPGRFSGRQFSNSRSEMNVSTLELGDSALYLCASSLGWGGDTEAFFGQGTRLTVV.

The table lists this clone with a few counts. DNA of the CDR3: TGTGCCAGCAGCCAGACCTCCTACGAGCAGTACTTC. It codes for CASSQTSYEQYF. This chain connects TRBV3-1 (or the pseudogene TRBV3-2) to TRBJ2-7; D gene uncertain. The CDR3 runs to 12 residues. The germline gives CDR1 LGHDT, CDR2 YNNKEL (reference sequence). V lost 3 bases and J 0 bases, leaving 3 bases between the germline ends.

This clone was recorded once. The rearrangement links TRBV25-1 to TRBJ1-6; D not certain. CDR1 and CDR2 from the germline V gene are MGHDK and SYGVNS. The CDR3 consists of 15 residues. V lost 2 bases, J lost 5 bases, and 10 bases lay in between. CDR3 nucleotide sequence: TGTGCCAGCAGTGAACCCGGACGGGATAATTCACCCCTCCACTTT. It is translated as CASSEPGRDNSPLHF.

The rearrangement uses TRBV19 and TRBJ1-2; the D gene is possibly TRBD1 (6 bases). CDR1 is LNHDA, CDR2 SQIVND, per germline (reference sequence). CDR3 length equals 13 residues. V dropped 7 bases and J dropped 6 bases, with 15 bases sitting between them. The CDR3 protein is CASTNRARDGYTF. CDR3 bases: TGTGCCAGTACCAACAGGGCCCGGGATGGCTACACCTTC.

This chain joins TRBV11-3 and TRBJ1-1, with D possibly TRBD1 on 6 matching bases. The V gene lost 2 bases and the J gene lost 4 bases, with 8 bases spanning the gap. Per germline, CDR1 SGHNT and CDR2 YENEEA. This CDR3 is built from 13 residues. CDR3 sequence reads: CASSLQQGTEAFF. The CDR3 DNA is TGTGCCAGCAGCTTACAACAGGGCACTGAAGCTTTCTTT.